What follows are 20 T cell receptor beta chains derived from one specimen sequenced in a study of tumor and adjacent non-tumor tissue in lung cancer. No cell sorting was done before RNA was extracted from the tissue. A modified ARM-PCR protocol with three rounds of nested PCR amplified TCRbeta. One entry per CDR3 protein, called by TCRdb with MiXCR from the multiplex PCR reads. The sample lists tens of thousands of distinct CDR3 sequences; 55% to 80% were seen once. Specimen: lung tumor tissue. The receptors were sampled from a middle-aged woman with non-small cell lung cancer.

A remark on this clonotype: This may come from a read error, since a much larger clone is one base off. This sequence joins TRBV29-1 and TRBJ1-2; TRBD1 is a possible D gene (5 bases). The CDR3 extends over 12 amino acids. CDR1 is SQVTM and CDR2 is ANQGSEA in the germline V gene. The CDR3 bases are TGCAACGAAATGACAGCCTCCTATGGCTACACCTTC. Protein product: CNEMTASYGYTF. Full variable domain (rest looked up from reference TRBV29-1 and TRBJ1-2): SAVISQKPSRDICQRGTSLTIQCQVDSQVTMMFWYRQQPGQSLTLIATANQGSEATYESGFVIDKFPISRPNLTFSTLTVSNMSPEDSSIYLCNEMTASYGYTFGSGTRLTVV.

This clonotype was seen more than once but under ten times. A read error may explain this, as a much larger clone is one base away. The rearrangement links TRBV6-2 or TRBV6-3 to TRBJ2-5; 10 positions match TRBD1. Germline-derived CDR1 and CDR2 are MNHEY and SVGEGT. The CDR3 is 14 residues long. In nucleotides, the CDR3 is TGTGTCAGCAGTTCCGGGACAGGGGTAGAGACCCAGTACTTC. This translates into CVSSSGTGVETQYF.

For this clonotype: A much larger clone lies one base from this, so it may be a read error. The gene calls are TRBV28 and TRBJ2-1; TRBD2 agrees at 8 bases. Trimming cost V 5 bases and J 2 bases; bases outside gene matches: 2. This CDR3 has 14 amino acids. CDR1 and CDR2 (germline): MDHEN, SYDVKM. The chain's CDR3 is CASSHGGAYNEQFF. The CDR3 region has the DNA TGTGCCAGCAGTCACGGGGGGGCCTACAATGAGCAGTTCTTC.

This clonotype came up once. A much larger clone sits a single nucleotide away, making a read error possible. The chain links TRBV5-1 to TRBJ2-5, with D perhaps matching TRBD2 (6 bases). The CDR3 extends over 12 amino acids. Germline V gene data show CDR1 as SGHRS and CDR2 as YFSETQ. Trimming cost V 5 bases and J 4 bases, with 9 bases left between them. CDR3 nucleotide sequence: TGCGCCAGCAGGAAGGGAGGAGAGACCCAGTACTTC. Amino acids: CASRKGGETQYF.

Concerning this clonotype itself: At one end, the junction sequence differs from germline, possibly due to a read error. The V gene is TRBV6-5, the J gene TRBJ2-7; weak D call: TRBD1 (6 bases). The CDR3 runs to 15 residues. CDR1 and CDR2 (germline): MNHEY, SVGAGI. DNA of the CDR3: TGTGCCAGCAAAACGACCAGGGGCGGCGGATACGGGCAGTACTTC. Its protein product is CASKTTRGGGYGQYF.

This clonotype was counted many times. CDR3 in amino acids: CASSRLSGTGNQPQHF. DNA of the CDR3: TGTGCCAGCAGCCGCCTGTCCGGGACAGGCAATCAGCCCCAGCATTTT. The chain carries TRBV7-8 and TRBJ1-5; 7 bases agree with TRBD1. Germline assignment: CDR1 SGHVS and CDR2 FQNEAQ. V lost 5 bases, J lost 2 bases, and 9 bases stayed unmatched. This CDR3 comprises 16 residues.

The V and J genes are TRBV11-2 and TRBJ2-2; no definite D call. Trimming took 7 bases from V and 5 from J, leaving 17 bases between them. The CDR3 length is 15 residues. The V gene's germline CDR1 is SGHAT and CDR2 FQNNGV. The CDR3 DNA sequence: TGTGCCAGCAACCCGTGTCAGTGGTTAACCGGGGAGCTGTTTTTT. Protein: CASNPCQWLTGELFF. Full variable domain (outside the CDR3, taken from reference TRBV11-2 and TRBJ2-2): EAGVAQSPRYKIIEKRQSVAFWCNPISGHATLYWYQQILGQGPKLLIQFQNNGVVDDSQLPKDRFSAERLKGVDSTLKIQPAKLEDSAVYLCASNPCQWLTGELFFGEGSRLTVL.

This clonotype was observed once. The junction and the germline gene differ at one end; a read error may be behind it. The chain links TRBV11-2 to TRBJ2-7, with 9 positions matching TRBD1. This CDR3 is built from 16 residues. CDR1 SGHAT and CDR2 FQNNGV come from the germline V gene. This chain's CDR3 is CANSPLGGQGYYAQYF. CDR3 nucleotide sequence: TGTGCCAACAGCCCCCTCGGTGGACAGGGGTACTACGCGCAGTACTTC.

CDR3 sequence reads: CASRMTGGPDTQYF. CDR3 DNA sequence: TGTGCCAGCAGGATGACAGGGGGGCCAGATACGCAGTATTTT. This chain links TRBV6-5 with TRBJ2-3; 9 positions match TRBD1. Germline loops: CDR1 MNHEY, CDR2 SVGAGI. V lost 6 bases and J lost 4; bases outside the gene matches: 5. The CDR3 runs to 14 residues.

As to this clonotype: Because the CDR3 is missing its conserved closing phenylalanine or tryptophan, this is likely a read error. The J gene is TRBJ2-1, the V gene TRBV29-1; unclear D gene. Germline-derived CDR1 and CDR2 are SQVTM and ANQGSEA. The V gene lost 6 bases and the J gene lost 9 bases, with 12 bases spanning the gap. CDR3 length: 11 amino acids. CDR3 sequence (DNA): TGCAGCGTACCCATAGATACTGAGCAGTTCCTC. Translating gives CSVPIDTEQFL.

This clonotype is classed as medium-sized (0.01 to 0.1%). V gene TRBV6-1 combines with J gene TRBJ2-1, with 7 bases lining up with TRBD1. V lost 6 bases to trimming and J lost 3 bases; unmatched junction nucleotides: 5. Germline CDR1 is MNHNS and CDR2 is SASEGT. The length of the CDR3 is 14 residues. CDR3 DNA sequence: TGTGCCAGCAGAGGGGACAGATACTACAATGAGCAGTTCTTC. Translated: CASRGDRYYNEQFF.

A note on this clonotype: A read error may produce the germline difference seen at one junction end. V and J are TRBV29-1 and TRBJ1-3; D uncertain. Germline CDR1 and CDR2: SQVTM and ANQGSEA. This CDR3 spans 14 amino acids. CDR3 protein: CSVQGGPSGDTLYF. The CDR3 bases are TGCAGCGTTCAAGGAGGACCCTCTGGAGACACCTTATATTTT.

A word on this clonotype: This clone may be a read error of a much larger clone one base away. The chain recombines TRBV20-1 with TRBJ2-5; D possibly corresponds to TRBD1 (6 bases). Germline assignment: CDR1 DFQATT and CDR2 SNEGSKA (reference sequence). The length of the CDR3 is 14 residues. Written as DNA, the CDR3 is TGCAGAGCAAGAGACAGGTGGAGGAAAGAGACCCAGTACTTC. The encoded protein is CRARDRWRKETQYF.

This clonotype was counted ten times or more. The chain is built from TRBV20-1 and TRBJ1-1, with a possible D match to TRBD1 (5 bases). The germline gives CDR1 DFQATT, CDR2 SNEGSKA (reference sequence). The V end lost 3 bases, the J end lost 0 bases, and 11 bases lay between the germline ends. This CDR3 has 14 amino acids. This CDR3 reads CSASLRGMNTEAFF. The CDR3 DNA reads as TGCAGTGCTAGCCTTCGGGGCATGAACACTGAAGCTTTCTTT.

Concerning this clonotype itself: Sequence at one end of the junction differs from germline and may be a read error. V usage is TRBV5-6 and J usage is TRBJ2-2, with a weak D call TRBD2 (6 bases). Germline-derived CDR1 and CDR2 are SGHDT and YYEEEE. This CDR3 is built from 16 residues. CDR3 sequence (DNA): TGTGCCAGCAGCCAGTTTTTGCGGGAACCCCCCGGGGAACTGTTTTTT. It specifies CASSQFLREPPGELFF.

This rearrangement joins TRBV6-5 to TRBJ1-5; 7 bases map to TRBD1. V lost 0 bases and J lost 8; bases outside the gene matches: 7. Germline V gives CDR1 MNHEY, CDR2 SVGAGI. The CDR3 has 15 amino acids. The CDR3 nucleotides are TGTGCCAGCAGTTACTCGACAGGGATTGATAAGCCCCAGCATTTT. Its translation is CASSYSTGIDKPQHF.

This clonotype occurred many times. The rearrangement links TRBV6-1 to TRBJ1-1; unclear D gene. The CDR3 has 14 amino acids. Germline V CDR1 and CDR2: MNHNS, SASEGT. V dropped 8 bases and J dropped 2 bases, with 15 bases sitting between them. Here the CDR3 reads CASGWQVSNTEAFF. CDR3 sequence (DNA): TGTGCCAGCGGGTGGCAGGTCTCCAACACTGAAGCTTTCTTT.

As concerns this clonotype: Compared with germline, one end of the junction differs, possibly owing to a read error. The chain joins TRBV6-5 to TRBJ1-4; D might be TRBD1 (5 bases). Germline assignment: CDR1 MNHEY and CDR2 SVGAGI. The CDR3 loop spans 14 amino acids. CDR3 sequence (DNA): TGTGCCACCAGTTACTCAGGGTGCAATGAAAAACTGTTTTTT. Its protein is CATSYSGCNEKLFF.

Of note for this clonotype: Compared with germline, one end of the junction differs, possibly owing to a read error. V gene TRBV6-2 or TRBV6-3 combines with J gene TRBJ2-3, with 12 bases matching TRBD2. There are 15 residues in the CDR3. The germline CDR1 and CDR2 sequences are MNHEY and SVGEGT. CDR3 DNA sequence: TGTGCCAGCAGCCAGACTAGCGGGAGCACAGATACGCACTATTTT. This gives the protein CASSQTSGSTDTHYF.

On this clonotype itself: A junction boundary mismatches the germline segment, possibly from a read error. CDR3 protein: CASNLGDRTGGELFF. The CDR3 coding sequence is TGCGCCAGCAATCTGGGGGACCGAACGGGCGGGGAGTTGTTTTTT. This chain connects TRBV5-1 to TRBJ2-2, with D tentatively TRBD2 (6 bases). This CDR3 spans 15 amino acids. Germline values: CDR1 SGHRS, CDR2 YFSETQ. The entire variable domain, with the rest obtained from reference TRBV5-1 and TRBJ2-2, is as follows: KAGVTQTPRYLIKTRGQQVTLSCSPISGHRSVSWYQQTPGQGLQFLFEYFSETQRNKGNFPGRFSGRQFSNSRSEMNVSTLELGDSALYLCASNLGDRTGGELFFGEGSRLTVL.